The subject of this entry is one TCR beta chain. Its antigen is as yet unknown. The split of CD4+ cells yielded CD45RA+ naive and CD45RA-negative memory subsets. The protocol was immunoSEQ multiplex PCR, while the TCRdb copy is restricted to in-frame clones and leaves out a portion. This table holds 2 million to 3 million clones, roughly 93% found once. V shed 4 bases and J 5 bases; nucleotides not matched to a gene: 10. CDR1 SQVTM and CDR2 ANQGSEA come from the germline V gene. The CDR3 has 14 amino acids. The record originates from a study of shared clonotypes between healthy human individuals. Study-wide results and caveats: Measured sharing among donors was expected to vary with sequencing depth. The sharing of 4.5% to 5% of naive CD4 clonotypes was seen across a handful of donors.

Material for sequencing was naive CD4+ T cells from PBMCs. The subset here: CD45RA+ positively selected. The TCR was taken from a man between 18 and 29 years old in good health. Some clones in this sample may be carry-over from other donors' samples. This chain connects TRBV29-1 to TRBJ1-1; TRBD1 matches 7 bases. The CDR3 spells CSVARQGGKTEAFF. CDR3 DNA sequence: TGCAGCGTTGCACGACAGGGAGGAAAGACTGAAGCTTTCTTT. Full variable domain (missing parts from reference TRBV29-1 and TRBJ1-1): SAVISQKPSRDICQRGTSLTIQCQVDSQVTMMFWYRQQPGQSLTLIATANQGSEATYESGFVIDKFPISRPNLTFSTLTVSNMSPEDSSIYLCSVARQGGKTEAFFGQGTRLTVV.